This T cell receptor beta chain was captured by sequencing in a study of glioma-infiltrating T cells after dendritic cell vaccination (TCRdb year 2016). For context, the study as a whole: Of the approximately 15 glioblastoma patients in the cohort, all drawn from Phase I and II dendritic cell vaccination trials, 9 were newly diagnosed and 6 had recurrent disease. Between 2003 and 2012, patients were given autologous tumor lysate-pulsed dendritic cell vaccination. The vaccine was prepared from monocyte-derived dendritic cells that were cultured for seven to eight days with IL-4 and GM-CSF and then pulsed overnight with autologous tumor lysate. Each patient got three intradermal injections of the dendritic cell vaccine, spaced at biweekly intervals, in the arm below the axilla. In glioblastoma patients vaccinated with dendritic cells, deep sequencing of TCR beta CDR3 regions served to measure tumor-infiltrating lymphocyte content and to compare repertoires between tumor and blood. TCR sequencing metrics, including TIL content and tumor-blood repertoire overlap, were correlated with survival after dendritic cell vaccination. Study-wide findings and limitations: Longer time to progression and overall survival after dendritic cell vaccination were predicted by higher estimated pretreatment TIL content. The cohort was small and heterogeneous, only a few patients had full blood and tumor sets, and even fewer had initial-recurrent tumor pairs. TCR clonality showed no direct relationship with survival, which suggests that a diverse polyclonal response may be important. The response model built on TCR overlap across three groups was characterized as speculative, with prospective validation still needed.

Patients were selected for having adequate residual fresh-frozen tumor tissue and more than two years of available survival data. None of the glioblastoma patients carried an isocitrate dehydrogenase mutation, although molecular status otherwise varied. PBMC were collected before vaccination, two weeks after the third vaccination, and at tumor progression if tumor progression occurred. The Qiagen DNeasy Blood extraction Kit was used for extraction of genomic DNA. Taken from cysteine to phenylalanine, the CDR3 has 13 residues. Only the CDR3 portion is preserved as DNA: 39 bases, with reading frame beginning at the first base. V is cut by 5 bases and J by 1 base, and the space between the germline ends is 8 bases. From a lookup of the germline V gene (reference sequence), CDR1 and CDR2 are SEHNR and FQNEAQ. Using the immunoSEQ assay, TCRB CDR3 regions were amplified from 2 micrograms of genomic DNA, or from all available DNA when less than that was on hand. The multiplex PCR relied on 60 forward primers for TCR V beta segments and 13 reverse primers for J beta segments. Synthetic control templates were spiked into each sample at limiting dilution to estimate reads per starting template. Sequencing produced 87 bp reads on the Illumina HiSeq System. The original methods were these. PCR and sequencing errors were removed by a nearest neighbor algorithm that merged closely related sequences. TCR overlap was measured as the percentage of unique tumor TCR beta sequences that were also present in the peripheral blood of the same patient. Entries here come from immuneACCESS through TCRdb and include only in-frame sequences with V and J called. Some clones fail to appear in such tables; in the studies checked, an unresolved V gene covers under half of the shortfall, and the cause of the remainder is unknown. D and trimming come from the DNA, and the V and J calls and clone size come from that table. Present in this sample are approximately 100,000 clones, roughly 79% of which were seen just once. The top ten constitute approximately 12% of the sample.

A word on this clone: Its antigen remains undetermined. Per-base qualities were not stored, and no clone one base away is much larger.

Here the sequenced sample was blood, taken before dendritic cell vaccination. The rearranged chain carries TRBV7-9 and TRBJ2-5, with TRBD1 perhaps the D gene, on 7 matching bases. This TCR was sampled from a human donor with glioblastoma. The base sequence is TGTGCCAGCAGCCAGGGGGGCCAAGAGACCCAGTACTTC. Translated, this gives CASSQGGQETQYF.